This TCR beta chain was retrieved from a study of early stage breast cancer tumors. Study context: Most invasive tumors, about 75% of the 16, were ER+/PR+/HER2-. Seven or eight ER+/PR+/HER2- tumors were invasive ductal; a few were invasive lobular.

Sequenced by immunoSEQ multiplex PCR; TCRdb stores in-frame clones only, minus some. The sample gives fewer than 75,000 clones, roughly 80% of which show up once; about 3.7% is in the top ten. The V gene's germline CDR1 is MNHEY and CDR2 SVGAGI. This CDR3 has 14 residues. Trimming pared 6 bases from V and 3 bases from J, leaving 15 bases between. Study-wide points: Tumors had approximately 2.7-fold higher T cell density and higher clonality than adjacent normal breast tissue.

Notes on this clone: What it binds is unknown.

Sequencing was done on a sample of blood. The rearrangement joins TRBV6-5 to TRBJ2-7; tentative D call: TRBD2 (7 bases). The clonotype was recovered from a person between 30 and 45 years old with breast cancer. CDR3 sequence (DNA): TGTGCCAGCAGCCGCAGGGGAGGGCGCTACGAGCAGTACTTC. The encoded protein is CASSRRGGRYEQYF.